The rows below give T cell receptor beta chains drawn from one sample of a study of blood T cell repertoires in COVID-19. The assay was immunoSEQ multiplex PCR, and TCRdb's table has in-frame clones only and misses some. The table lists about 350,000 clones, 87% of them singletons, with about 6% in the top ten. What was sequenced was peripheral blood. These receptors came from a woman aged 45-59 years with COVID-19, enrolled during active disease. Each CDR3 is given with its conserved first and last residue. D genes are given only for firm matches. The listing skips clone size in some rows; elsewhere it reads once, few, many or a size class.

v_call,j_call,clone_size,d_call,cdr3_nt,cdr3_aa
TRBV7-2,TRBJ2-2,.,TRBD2,TGTGCCAGCAGCCCCCCGGGACTAGCGGGAATCGGGGAGCTGTTTTTT,CASSPPGLAGIGELFF
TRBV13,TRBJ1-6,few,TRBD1,TGTGCCAGCGCCCCGGCAGGGGGGTCCTATAATTCACCCCTCCACTTT,CASAPAGGSYNSPLHF
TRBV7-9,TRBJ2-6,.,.,TGTGCCAGCAGCCCCGGCCAGGGGTTCTCTGGGGCCAACGTCCTGACTTTC,CASSPGQGFSGANVLTF
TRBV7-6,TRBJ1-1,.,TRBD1,TGTGCCAGCAGCCCCATTGGACAGGGGGCGTCTGAAGCTTTCTTT,CASSPIGQGASEAFF
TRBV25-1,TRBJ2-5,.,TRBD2,TGTGCCAGCAGTGACCCTAGCGGGAGTAGACAAGAGACCCAGTACTTC,CASSDPSGSRQETQYF
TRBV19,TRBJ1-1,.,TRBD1,TGTGCCAGTAGTACCCACAGGGGTCCTTCCACTGAAGCTTTCTTT,CASSTHRGPSTEAFF
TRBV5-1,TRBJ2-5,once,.,TGCGCCAGCAGCCCAGGGGTCGAGACCCAGTACTTC,CASSPGVETQYF
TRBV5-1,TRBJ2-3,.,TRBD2,TGCGCCAGCTCCCCAGGGCGGGAGGTGAGCACAGATACGCAGTATTTT,CASSPGREVSTDTQYF
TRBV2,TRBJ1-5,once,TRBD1,TGTGCCAGCAGTGGGGACAGCCTCAATCAGCCCCAGCATTTT,CASSGDSLNQPQHF
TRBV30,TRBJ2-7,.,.,TGTGCCTGGAGTTTGGCGGGCCGCTACGAGCAGTACTTC,CAWSLAGRYEQYF
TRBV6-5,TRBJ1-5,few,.,TGTGCCAGCAGCGTGATGGCGGGGGCTGGGCAGCCCCAGCATTTT,CASSVMAGAGQPQHF
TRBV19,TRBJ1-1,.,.,TGTGCCAGTACCCGAGCGGCCAGCCACAAAATGAACACTGAAGCTTTCTTT,CASTRAASHKMNTEAFF
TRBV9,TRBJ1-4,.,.,TGTGCCAGCAGCACAATGCCGGGGGGCAAGGGGACTAATGAAAAACTGTTTTTT,CASSTMPGGKGTNEKLFF
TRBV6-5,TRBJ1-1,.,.,TGTGCCAGCAGTTACTCGATGTTACGGGACACTGAAGCTTTCTTT,CASSYSMLRDTEAFF
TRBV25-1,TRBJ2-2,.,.,TGTGCCAGCAGCTCAGGGGCCGCCGGGGAGCTGTTTTTT,CASSSGAAGELFF